This T cell receptor (beta chain) was retrieved from a study of tumor-infiltrating lymphocytes in oesophageal squamous cell carcinoma. Germline assignment: CDR1 GTSNPN and CDR2 SVGIG (reference sequence). CDR3 length: 13 residues. TCRdb ran MiXCR on the PCR reads and lists one entry per CDR3 protein. Among roughly 20,000 distinct CDR3 sequences, about 50% were seen once, and the ten largest hold less than 25%. The chain joins TRBV30 to TRBJ2-3, with D possibly being TRBD2 (5 bases). The DNA end favors TRBJ2-1, so the J call may be wrong. The sequence derives from a male donor with esophageal squamous cell carcinoma. The sample taken for sequencing was esophageal tumor tissue. Here the CDR3 DNA reads TGTGCCTGGAGTGTACTAGTTAGGGATGAGCAGTTCTTC. As protein: CAWSVLVRDEQFF.